These 14 T cell receptor beta chains were all obtained from the same sample, sequenced in a study of blood T cell repertoires in COVID-19. The assay was immunoSEQ multiplex PCR, and TCRdb's table has in-frame clones only and misses some. The sample carries under 130,000 clones, more than 70% recorded once. What was sequenced was peripheral blood. The receptors come from a woman between 55 and 75 years old with acute or convalescent COVID-19.

J is TRBJ2-2 and V is TRBV10-2, with 9 bases lining up with TRBD2. The trim removed 6 bases at V and 8 bases at J, leaving 13 bases unmatched. CDR3 size: 16 residues. Germline-derived CDR1 and CDR2 are WSHSY and SAAADI. CDR3 DNA sequence: TGCGCCAGCAGCATGGGGAGTAGCGGGAGCTCTGGGGAGCTGTTTTTT. The encoded protein is CASSMGSSGSSGELFF.

Points on this clone: The junction does not match germline at one end; this may be a read error. The chain links TRBV20-1 to TRBJ1-1; D perhaps matches TRBD1 (5 bases). This CDR3 is built from 11 residues. Per germline, CDR1 DFQATT and CDR2 SNEGSKA (reference sequence). The CDR3 DNA reads as TGTAAAGGGGATAGGAGCACTGAAGCTTTCTTT. It is translated as CKGDRSTEAFF.

The V and J genes are TRBV9 and TRBJ1-5; TRBD1 aligns across 9 bases. V lost 4 bases, J lost 7 bases, and 6 bases stayed unmatched. The CDR3 totals 14 residues. Per the germline V gene, CDR1 is SGDLS and CDR2 is YYNGEE. The CDR3 DNA follows: TGTGCCAGCAGCCCGGACAGGGGTCACCAGCCCCAGCATTTT. It is translated as CASSPDRGHQPQHF. Combining the CDR3 with reference TRBV9 and TRBJ1-5 gives the whole variable domain DSGVTQTPKHLITATGQRVTLRCSPRSGDLSVYWYQQSLDQGLQFLIQYYNGEERAKGNILERFSAQQFPDLHSELNLSSLELGDSALYFCASSPDRGHQPQHFGDGTRLSIL.

The chain employs TRBV30 and TRBJ1-2, with 7 nucleotides matching TRBD1. Trimming cost V 2 bases and J 5 bases; bases outside gene matches: 8. The V gene's germline CDR1 is GTSNPN and CDR2 SVGIG (reference sequence). This CDR3 has 14 residues. DNA of the CDR3: TGTGCCTGGAGTTTAGGGGGCGCGGGGTATGGCTACACCTTC. This encodes CAWSLGGAGYGYTF.

J is TRBJ1-1 and V is TRBV5-1; maybe TRBD1 (6 bases). The CDR3 spans 15 residues. The ends were cut back, 4 bases at V and 7 bases at J, with 20 bases in the middle. Germline CDR1 and CDR2: SGHRS and YFSETQ. The CDR3 nucleotides read TGCGCCAGCAGCACTGTCAGGGGTTCTCCGGGTGAAGCTTTCTTT. Translation gives CASSTVRGSPGEAFF. The complete variable domain, with remaining parts taken from reference TRBV5-1 and TRBJ1-1, reads KAGVTQTPRYLIKTRGQQVTLSCSPISGHRSVSWYQQTPGQGLQFLFEYFSETQRNKGNFPGRFSGRQFSNSRSEMNVSTLELGDSALYLCASSTVRGSPGEAFFGQGTRLTVV.

This clone occurred once. The rearrangement uses TRBV5-1 and TRBJ1-3, with D maybe TRBD1 (6 bases). The CDR3 covers 15 residues. Trimming pared 2 bases from V and 0 bases from J, leaving 9 bases between. The germline CDR1 and CDR2 sequences are SGHRS and YFSETQ. As DNA, the CDR3 is TGCGCCAGCAGCTTAGCAGGGGCCTCTGGAAACACCATATATTTT. Encoded protein: CASSLAGASGNTIYF.

The chain links TRBV3-1 (or the pseudogene TRBV3-2) to TRBJ2-7; 8 nucleotides align to TRBD2. V shed 2 bases, J shed 3 bases, and the junction held 0 bases outside the gene matches. CDR3 length equals 13 residues. Per germline, CDR1 LGHDT and CDR2 YNNKEL (reference sequence). CDR3 region: CASSQSGSYEQYF. CDR3 DNA sequence: TGTGCCAGCAGCCAAAGCGGGAGCTACGAGCAGTACTTC.

This clone appeared once. The V gene is TRBV7-3, the J gene TRBJ2-5; the D gene is possibly TRBD1 (6 bases). CDR1 and CDR2 from the germline V gene are SGHTA and FQGTGA. Trimming stripped 5 bases from V and 2 bases from J, with 12 bases between. This CDR3 contains 14 residues. The CDR3 protein is CASSPGRGQETQYF. DNA for the CDR3: TGTGCCAGCAGCCCAGGCAGGGGTCAAGAGACCCAGTACTTC.

The chain couples TRBV30 to TRBJ2-5; 7 nucleotides line up with TRBD1. J lost 2 bases, V lost 3 bases, and 12 bases had no gene match. The germline V gene has CDR1 GTSNPN and CDR2 SVGIG (reference sequence). The CDR3 contains 16 residues. CDR3 sequence reads: CAWRRGGAVGQETQYF. CDR3 bases: TGTGCCTGGAGGAGAGGGGGCGCCGTGGGGCAAGAGACCCAGTACTTC. The entire variable domain, with the rest obtained from reference TRBV30 and TRBJ2-5, is as follows: SQTIHQWPATLVQPVGSPLSLECTVEGTSNPNLYWYRQAAGRGLQLLFYSVGIGQISSEVPQNLSASRPQDRQFILSSKKLLLSDSGFYLCAWRRGGAVGQETQYFGPGTRLLVL.

The rearrangement uses TRBV13 and TRBJ2-5; TRBD1 is a possible D gene (6 bases). The CDR3 has 14 amino acids. Trimming took off 5 bases at V and 2 bases at J, with 12 bases between the two ends. CDR1 is PRHDT and CDR2 is FYEKMQ in the germline V gene (reference sequence). CDR3: CASSLYRAQETQYF. The CDR3 coding sequence is TGTGCCAGCAGCCTTTACAGGGCTCAAGAGACCCAGTACTTC. Full variable domain (rest looked up from reference TRBV13 and TRBJ2-5): AAGVIQSPRHLIKEKRETATLKCYPIPRHDTVYWYQQGPGQDPQFLISFYEKMQSDKGSIPDRFSAQQFSDYHSELNMSSLELGDSALYFCASSLYRAQETQYFGPGTRLLVL.

V usage is TRBV9 and J usage is TRBJ2-1, with 7 bases aligning to TRBD2. The CDR3 runs 16 residues. CDR1 SGDLS and CDR2 YYNGEE come from the germline V gene. V was clipped by 4 bases and J by 0 bases; unmatched bases: 7. CDR3 nucleotides: TGTGCCAGCAGCCGAGAGGGCGGGAGCTCCTACAATGAGCAGTTCTTC. It yields the protein CASSREGGSSYNEQFF.

The chain links TRBV27 to TRBJ1-4; D is uncertain. V was pared by 2 bases and J by 8 bases, with 12 bases between. The CDR3 totals 14 residues. CDR1 and CDR2 from the germline V gene are MNHEY and SMNVEV (reference sequence). DNA of the CDR3: TGTGCCAGCAGTTTAAAGCCGGCGGGAGAAAAACTGTTTTTT. It encodes CASSLKPAGEKLFF.

The chain recombines TRBV3-1 (or the pseudogene TRBV3-2) with TRBJ1-1; 7 bases fit TRBD1. Germline CDR1 is LGHDT and CDR2 is YNNKEL (reference sequence). This CDR3 region has 14 residues. J gave up 3 bases and V 4 bases, and 5 bases lay outside the gene matches. CDR3 sequence reads: CASSPLGGDTEAFF. The CDR3 DNA is TGTGCCAGCAGCCCACTAGGGGGCGACACTGAAGCTTTCTTT.

CDR3 residues: CASSLRREGYRGQRVPQHF. CDR3 nucleotide sequence: TGTGCCAGCAGCTTACGAAGGGAGGGCTACAGGGGGCAAAGAGTGCCCCAGCATTTT. The rearrangement uses TRBV13 and TRBJ1-5, with 9 bases lining up with TRBD1. The germline V gene has CDR1 PRHDT and CDR2 FYEKMQ (reference sequence). Trimming at V came to 2 bases and at J to 9 bases, leaving 20 bases not matched to a gene. The CDR3 runs 19 residues.